The next 30 T cell receptor beta chains were all read from a single sample in a study of glioma-infiltrating T cells. Using RNA template, CDR3s of TCR alpha and beta were amplified with iRepertoire arm-PCR. Each CDR3 protein is one row after TCRdb ran MiXCR on the multiplex PCR reads. This table holds fewer than 200,000 distinct CDR3 sequences, 32% found once. Material: glioma tissue, nonneoplastic brain tissue, or PBMCs (not recorded which). The receptors stem from a human donor with low-grade glioma or glioblastoma, undergoing nonglioma brain surgery, or in good health (not recorded which).

The chain uses TRBV9 and TRBJ2-3; 7 nucleotides match TRBD2. The CDR3 has 15 amino acids. Unmatched junction bases numbered 3, after V lost 0 bases and J lost 2 bases. CDR1 and CDR2 (germline): SGDLS, YYNGEE. The CDR3 nucleotides are TGTGCCAGCAGCGTAGGAGCGGGATACACAGATACGCAGTATTTT. Its protein is CASSVGAGYTDTQYF.

This clonotype has a count of ten or more. This chain joins TRBV20-1 and TRBJ2-7; D remains ambiguous. This CDR3 contains 16 residues. CDR1 DFQATT and CDR2 SNEGSKA come from the germline V gene (reference sequence). The V and J ends lost 1 base and 3 bases respectively, with 19 bases between them. The CDR3 bases are TGCAGTGCTAGAGGCACGTTCGGTGGCTCGATCTACGAGCAGTACTTC. Amino acids: CSARGTFGGSIYEQYF.

This chain links TRBV15 with TRBJ1-1; 7 nucleotides align to TRBD1. The CDR3 extends over 16 amino acids. Unmatched junction bases numbered 11, after V lost 3 bases and J lost 4 bases. Per the germline V gene, CDR1 is LNHNV and CDR2 is YYDKDF (reference sequence). As DNA, the CDR3 is TGTGCCACCAGCAGCTCTATCAGGGGGGGGAGCACTGAAGCTTTCTTT. Translating it yields CATSSSIRGGSTEAFF.

This clonotype showed up many times. The chain has TRBV12-3 or TRBV12-4 and TRBJ2-5; D gene ambiguous. V lost 8 bases and J 3 bases, leaving 1 base between the germline ends. This CDR3 is built from 9 residues. The CDR3: CASEETQYF. CDR3 bases: TGTGCCAGCGAAGAGACCCAGTACTTC.

This clonotype was recorded many times. The rearrangement links TRBV24-1 to TRBJ1-2; D uncertain. In germline, CDR1 is KGHDR, CDR2 SFDVKD. The CDR3 has 13 amino acids. Trimming removed 4 bases from V and 3 bases from J, with 8 bases in between. The CDR3 protein is CATSDGGYYGYTF. The CDR3 DNA is TGTGCCACCAGTGACGGCGGTTACTATGGCTACACCTTC.

A remark on this clonotype: A much larger clone lies a single base off, so this may be a read error. V gene TRBV20-1 combines with J gene TRBJ2-1; tentative D call: TRBD2 (6 bases). From germline, CDR1 is DFQATT and CDR2 SNEGSKA (reference sequence). V gave up 5 bases and J gave up 10 bases, with 21 bases separating them. The CDR3 totals 14 residues. The CDR3 sequence is CSASDYPISYEQFF. CDR3 in DNA: TGCAGTGCTTCGGACTACCCCATCTCCTACGAGCAGTTCTTC.

This clonotype appeared many times. The chain combines TRBV27 with TRBJ2-5, with 12 bases matching TRBD2. Looked up from germline, CDR1 is MNHEY and CDR2 is SMNVEV (reference sequence). The CDR3 runs 17 residues. The ends lost 10 bases at V and 2 bases at J; junction bases unmatched: 14. CDR3 residues: CATRGLAGGQGQETQYF. CDR3 sequence (DNA): TGTGCCACCCGGGGGCTAGCGGGAGGGCAGGGACAAGAGACCCAGTACTTC.

The chain links TRBV28 to TRBJ2-7; maybe TRBD1 (7 bases). CDR1 MDHEN and CDR2 SYDVKM come from the germline V gene. This CDR3 region has 15 residues. Trimming removed 9 bases from V and 3 bases from J, with 21 bases in between. The CDR3 region has the DNA TGTGCCAGAACTCCCGACAGGGACGGGAGCTACGAGCAGTACTTC. The encoded protein is CARTPDRDGSYEQYF.

The chain is built from TRBV24-1 and TRBJ1-1, with D perhaps matching TRBD1 (5 bases). Between the trimmed V and J ends, which lost 4 bases and 1 base, there was a span of 18 bases. The CDR3 contains 17 residues. Germline-derived CDR1 and CDR2 are KGHDR and SFDVKD. CDR3 residues: CATSDQPRGDWNTEAFF. For the CDR3, the DNA is TGTGCCACCAGTGACCAGCCTCGTGGGGACTGGAACACTGAAGCTTTCTTT.

The sample holds many counts of this clonotype. This chain connects TRBV27 to TRBJ2-2, with D unresolved. With 2 bases removed from V and 0 bases from J, the gap between germline ends came to 4 bases. This CDR3 has 14 residues. From germline, CDR1 is MNHEY and CDR2 SMNVEV (reference sequence). In nucleotides, the CDR3 is TGTGCCAGCAGTTTAAAACCGAACACCGGGGAGCTGTTTTTT. Protein sequence: CASSLKPNTGELFF.

The genes are TRBV12-3 or TRBV12-4 and TRBJ2-3, with D perhaps matching TRBD1 (5 bases). Between the trimmed V and J ends, which lost 3 bases and 5 bases, there was a span of 15 bases. The CDR3 totals 15 residues. The CDR3 DNA sequence: TGTGCCAGCAGTTTGGCAGGAAGGGGCGGAGATACGCAGTATTTT. Translation: CASSLAGRGGDTQYF.

V and J are TRBV4-1 and TRBJ2-7; D gene uncertain. V was clipped by 1 base and J by 0 bases, with 13 bases between them. This CDR3 has 16 amino acids. Germline loops: CDR1 MGHRA, CDR2 YSYEKL. This CDR3 reads CASSQVRASFSYEQYF. In DNA, the CDR3 is TGCGCCAGCAGCCAAGTACGCGCCAGTTTCTCCTACGAGCAGTACTTC.

The chain links TRBV24-1 to TRBJ2-5; D remains unclear. Per the germline V gene, CDR1 is KGHDR and CDR2 is SFDVKD. Trimming removed 0 bases at V and 5 bases at J, with 3 bases between. The CDR3 loop spans 12 amino acids. This CDR3 is CATSDLLETQYF. Written as DNA, the CDR3 is TGTGCCACCAGTGATTTGCTTGAGACCCAGTACTTC.

This clonotype turned up a few times. The chain uses TRBV4-2 and TRBJ2-5; perhaps TRBD2 as D (6 bases). The V gene's germline CDR1 is LGHNA and CDR2 YNFKEQ. The V and J ends lost 4 bases and 2 bases respectively, with 17 bases between them. The CDR3 has 16 residues. The CDR3 DNA reads as TGTGCCAGCAGCCGCGTCCACCCGGGGGTACAAGAGACCCAGTACTTC. Protein: CASSRVHPGVQETQYF.

This clonotype came up a few times. The rearrangement links TRBV7-9 to TRBJ1-2, with a weak D call TRBD1 (5 bases). Germline V CDR1 and CDR2: SEHNR, FQNEAQ (reference sequence). V lost 5 bases to trimming and J lost 1 base, with 17 bases between them. The CDR3 is made up of 16 amino acids. The CDR3 reads CASSNRGTANNYGYTF. The CDR3 DNA reads TGTGCCAGCAGCAACCGGGGGACGGCGAATAACTATGGCTACACCTTC.

This clonotype was detected ten times or more. V gene TRBV20-1 combines with J gene TRBJ2-7; TRBD2 aligns across 11 bases. The CDR3 has 14 residues. CDR1 and CDR2 (germline): DFQATT, SNEGSKA (reference sequence). The trim removed 6 bases at V and 5 bases at J, leaving 9 bases unmatched. CDR3 DNA sequence: TGCAGTGCGGTTACTAGCGGGAGCACGAACGAGCAGTACTTC. This sequence encodes CSAVTSGSTNEQYF.

Concerning this clonotype itself: This may be a read error: a much more frequent sequence differs by one nucleotide. This chain connects TRBV29-1 to TRBJ1-2; TRBD1 aligns across 7 bases. Germline V gene lookup returns CDR1 SQVTM and CDR2 ANQGSEA. There are 13 residues in the CDR3. The V segment lost 3 bases and the J segment 4 bases; nucleotides outside the gene matches: 5. This chain's CDR3 is CSVDVTGIYGYTF. DNA for the CDR3: TGCAGCGTTGACGTGACAGGGATCTATGGCTACACCTTC.

Concerning this clonotype itself: This may be a read error: a much more frequent sequence differs by one nucleotide. This CDR3 is missing its conserved last phenylalanine or tryptophan, likely due to a read error. The chain links TRBV7-9 to TRBJ2-3; no reliable D call. The germline V gene has CDR1 SEHNR and CDR2 FQNEAQ (reference sequence). The ends were cut back, 7 bases at V and 2 bases at J, with 13 bases in the middle. The CDR3 contains 14 residues. The CDR3 nucleotides read TGTGCCAGCACCGTAGCTCTTCTCACAGATACGCAGTATTAT. Its translation is CASTVALLTDTQYY.

This chain joins TRBV5-1 and TRBJ2-1; tentative D call: TRBD1 (5 bases). This CDR3 is 17 amino acids long. The germline gives CDR1 SGHRS, CDR2 YFSETQ. V was cut by 1 base and J by 0 bases, with 14 bases left in between. In nucleotides, the CDR3 is TGCGCCAGCAGCTTGAGTGTCGGCGGACACTCCTACAATGAGCAGTTCTTC. It specifies CASSLSVGGHSYNEQFF.

This clonotype has a handful of counts. This sequence joins TRBV7-9 and TRBJ1-4, with D hard to call. The V gene lost 6 bases and the J gene lost 4 bases, with 12 bases spanning the gap. The CDR3 has 14 amino acids. Germline-derived CDR1 and CDR2 are SEHNR and FQNEAQ (reference sequence). CDR3 amino acids: CASSLGGGNEKLFF. The CDR3, as DNA: TGTGCCAGCAGTTTGGGCGGAGGTAATGAAAAACTGTTTTTT.

In this sample, this clonotype turned up a few times. One end of the junction fails to match germline, which may point to a read error. The J gene is TRBJ2-2, the V gene TRBV4-2; a weak D match, TRBD2 (6 bases). CDR1 and CDR2 (germline): LGHNA, YNFKEQ. CDR3 length equals 15 residues. The CDR3 DNA follows: TGTGCCAGCAGCCAGGAAGCGGGTCCCACCGGAGAGCTGTTTTTT. Translating it yields CASSQEAGPTGELFF.

Details on this clonotype: A much larger clone lies a single base off, so this may be a read error. V gene TRBV7-9 combines with J gene TRBJ2-1, with D tentatively TRBD2 (6 bases). The CDR3 runs 14 residues. Per the germline V gene, CDR1 is SEHNR and CDR2 is FQNEAQ (reference sequence). The V gene lost 5 bases and the J gene lost 12 bases, with 20 bases spanning the gap. This CDR3 reads CASSAGTPPGGQFF. DNA of the CDR3: TGTGCCAGCAGCGCCGGGACTCCCCCTGGGGGGCAGTTCTTC.

With respect to this clonotype: A much bigger clone sits one base away, suggesting this may be a read error. This chain joins TRBV3-1 and TRBJ1-1; 9 positions match TRBD1. V lost 4 bases and J lost 2; bases outside the gene matches: 5. Germline loops: CDR1 LGHDT, CDR2 YNNKEL (reference sequence). The length of the CDR3 is 15 residues. CDR3 coding DNA: TGTGCCAGCAGCCTGATACAGGGGGCAAACACTGAAGCTTTCTTT. Amino acid sequence: CASSLIQGANTEAFF.

This clonotype came up many times. The chain joins TRBV28 to TRBJ1-4; D possibly corresponds to TRBD1 (5 bases). V dropped 3 bases and J dropped 5 bases, with 10 bases sitting between them. Germline loops: CDR1 MDHEN, CDR2 SYDVKM. The CDR3 extends over 14 amino acids. The CDR3 coding sequence is TGTGCCAGCAGTTTCGGCGGGGGGAATGAAAAACTGTTTTTT. Translating gives CASSFGGGNEKLFF. The whole variable domain, remainder taken from reference TRBV28 and TRBJ1-4, is DVKVTQSSRYLVKRTGEKVFLECVQDMDHENMFWYRQDPGLGLRLIYFSYDVKMKEKGDIPEGYSVSREKKERFSLILESASTNQTSMYLCASSFGGGNEKLFFGSGTQLSVL.

This chain uses TRBV29-1 with TRBJ2-7; D may match TRBD1 or TRBD2 (6 bases each). The CDR3 runs to 13 residues. V was cut by 4 bases and J by 7 bases, with 17 bases left in between. Germline V gives CDR1 SQVTM, CDR2 ANQGSEA. The CDR3: CSVGGARGGEQYF. In DNA form, the CDR3 reads TGCAGCGTTGGCGGGGCCAGGGGAGGAGAGCAGTACTTC.

A note on this clonotype: One junction end does not reproduce the germline sequence, and a read error may be involved. The gene calls are TRBV20-1 and TRBJ2-5; 10 positions agree with TRBD2. Germline CDR1 reads DFQATT; CDR2 reads SNEGSKA (reference sequence). The CDR3 totals 15 residues. Here the CDR3 DNA reads TGCAGTGCTCCATCTAGCGGGAGATACGGAGAGGCCCAGTACTTC. Encoded protein: CSAPSSGRYGEAQYF.

This clonotype was seen more than once but under ten times. A much more abundant neighbour one base away suggests this may be a read error. This rearrangement joins TRBV7-9 to TRBJ1-2; D gene ambiguous. Germline V gives CDR1 SEHNR, CDR2 FQNEAQ (reference sequence). This CDR3 has 13 amino acids. Trimming removed 6 bases from V and 7 bases from J, with 15 bases in between. The CDR3 DNA reads as TGTGCCAGCAGTCGACTGGATAACCCTGGCTACACCTTC. It specifies CASSRLDNPGYTF.

This clonotype was observed many times. The V and J genes are TRBV20-1 and TRBJ1-5; D gene uncertain. There are 12 residues in the CDR3. Per the germline V gene, CDR1 is DFQATT and CDR2 is SNEGSKA (reference sequence). V was shortened by 3 bases and J by 4 bases, with 7 bases between the two germline ends. DNA of the CDR3: TGCAGTGCTAGCCTACAGAATCAGCCCCAGCATTTT. Protein product: CSASLQNQPQHF.

There are many counts of this clonotype. V and J are TRBV10-3 and TRBJ1-1; D uncertain. The CDR3 is 16 residues long. Germline-derived CDR1 and CDR2 are ENHRY and SYGVKD. Trimming pared 6 bases from V and 4 bases from J, leaving 21 bases between. The chain's CDR3 is CAISTSVQYPRTEAFF. The CDR3 nucleotides are TGTGCCATCAGCACCTCAGTTCAGTACCCCCGCACTGAAGCTTTCTTT.

This clonotype has only one observation. This clone may be a read error of a much larger clone one base away. The J gene is TRBJ2-3, the V gene TRBV24-1, with a weak D call TRBD1 (5 bases). The V gene lost 9 bases and the J gene lost 2 bases, with 11 bases spanning the gap. Germline V gives CDR1 KGHDR, CDR2 SFDVKD. This CDR3 has 13 amino acids. In nucleotides, the CDR3 is TGTGCCACCGGAGCACAGGACACAGATACGCAGTATTTT. Translated: CATGAQDTDTQYF.